One sample yielded the 10 T cell receptor beta chains listed below, sequenced in a study of blood T cells in healthy people across ages. Combining a sample-barcoded 5' primer with a J-beta primer mix, a second PCR ran for about 6 to 12 cycles. MiXCR, applied by TCRdb to the 5' RACE reads, yields one record per CDR3 protein. The sample has about 640,000 distinct CDR3 sequences, approximately 59% seen once. The sequenced sample was blood. Every receptor here comes from a man aged 60 to 75 in good health.

The rearrangement links TRBV10-1 to TRBJ2-6; 8 positions match TRBD1. The junction had 2 bases not matched to a gene; V was cut back by 2 bases and J by 2 bases. The CDR3 sequence is 16 residues long. Germline V lookup: CDR1 WNHNN, CDR2 SYGVQD (reference sequence). The CDR3 reads CASSEGQGPGANVLTF. The CDR3 DNA sequence: TGCGCCAGCAGTGAGGGACAGGGACCTGGGGCCAACGTCCTGACTTTC.

This rearrangement joins TRBV13 to TRBJ1-1; tentatively, D is TRBD1 (5 bases). CDR1 is PRHDT and CDR2 is FYEKMQ in the germline V gene (reference sequence). Trimming cost V 3 bases and J 0 bases, with 11 bases left between them. The CDR3 is 15 amino acids. Here the CDR3 reads CASSFKGQMNTEAFF. In DNA, the CDR3 is TGTGCCAGCAGCTTTAAGGGGCAAATGAACACTGAAGCTTTCTTT.

The chain couples TRBV4-1 to TRBJ1-2; D may be TRBD1 (5 bases). V was cut by 5 bases and J by 5 bases, with 15 bases left in between. The CDR3 covers 14 residues. Germline V lookup: CDR1 MGHRA, CDR2 YSYEKL. Here the CDR3 reads CASSAQDGGYGYTF. Here the CDR3 DNA reads TGCGCCAGCAGCGCCCAGGACGGGGGATATGGCTACACCTTC.

This clonotype was seen a few times. The chain carries TRBV7-2 and TRBJ1-2; no firm D call. With 1 base removed from V and 0 bases from J, the gap between germline ends came to 9 bases. The CDR3 loop spans 15 amino acids. Germline V gene sequence: CDR1 SGHTA, CDR2 FQGNSA. This CDR3 is CASSLEYGTNYGYTF. The DNA of the CDR3 is TGTGCCAGCAGCTTAGAGTACGGAACTAACTATGGCTACACCTTC.

The chain is built from TRBV4-1 and TRBJ2-4; D gene unclear. Germline V gene data show CDR1 as MGHRA and CDR2 as YSYEKL. This CDR3 spans 15 amino acids. V was shortened by 0 bases and J by 4 bases, with 10 bases between the two germline ends. In DNA, the CDR3 is TGCGCCAGCAGCCAAGATGGCCCCGGGAAAAACATTCAGTACTTC. Amino acid sequence: CASSQDGPGKNIQYF.

The chain uses TRBV10-1 and TRBJ2-3; 7 positions match TRBD1. Germline loops: CDR1 WNHNN, CDR2 SYGVQD (reference sequence). The ends lost 5 bases at V and 2 bases at J; junction bases unmatched: 10. CDR3 length equals 16 residues. In DNA form, the CDR3 reads TGCGCCAGCAGTAAGGGGACAGATTCCTACACAGATACGCAGTATTTT. Encoded protein: CASSKGTDSYTDTQYF.

This clonotype turned up a few times. The gene calls are TRBV5-1 and TRBJ2-3; TRBD1 might be the D (5 bases). The V end lost 0 bases, the J end lost 1 base, and 9 bases lay between the germline ends. Germline CDR1 is SGHRS and CDR2 is YFSETQ. The CDR3 spans 15 residues. The CDR3 sequence: CASSLEGRGTDTQYF. The CDR3 DNA sequence: TGCGCCAGCAGCTTGGAGGGCAGGGGCACAGATACGCAGTATTTT. The variable domain in full, with the rest retrieved from reference TRBV5-1 and TRBJ2-3, is KAGVTQTPRYLIKTRGQQVTLSCSPISGHRSVSWYQQTPGQGLQFLFEYFSETQRNKGNFPGRFSGRQFSNSRSEMNVSTLELGDSALYLCASSLEGRGTDTQYFGPGTRLTVL.

This clonotype was seen once. The chain couples TRBV6-1 to TRBJ2-4; 10 positions match TRBD2. The DNA end is a closer match to TRBJ2-7, so the J assignment may be wrong. Germline-derived CDR1 and CDR2 are MNHNS and SASEGT. This CDR3 has 14 amino acids. The CDR3 protein is CASGGTSAVDEQYF. The CDR3 region has the DNA TGTGCCAGCGGTGGGACTAGCGCCGTCGACGAGCAGTACTTC.

A few counts support this clonotype. The chain uses TRBV6-5 and TRBJ2-6; possible D gene TRBD2, 6 bases. From germline, CDR1 is MNHEY and CDR2 SVGAGI. Trimming stripped 8 bases from V and 2 bases from J, with 16 bases between. The CDR3 totals 16 residues. The DNA of the CDR3 is TGTGCCAGCCCCACCGGGGGTTTTGCTGGGGCCAACGTCCTGACTTTC. It specifies CASPTGGFAGANVLTF.

The V and J genes are TRBV25-1 and TRBJ2-1; TRBD2 matches at 9 bases. Germline lookup yields CDR1 MGHDK and CDR2 SYGVNS. Trimming took 5 bases from V and 6 from J; bases not matched to a gene: 8. The CDR3 consists of 15 residues. Here the CDR3 reads CASSHGRGGFNEQFF. DNA of the CDR3: TGTGCCAGCAGTCATGGGCGGGGGGGCTTCAATGAGCAGTTCTTC.